This TCR beta chain was sequenced for a study of glioma-infiltrating T cells after dendritic cell vaccination. Study overall: Patients received autologous tumor lysate-pulsed dendritic cell vaccination between about 2002 and 2013. Dendritic cells derived from monocytes and pulsed with autologous tumor lysate formed the vaccine.

As to time point: after dendritic cell vaccination, including at tumor progression/relapse. No glioblastoma patient carried an isocitrate dehydrogenase mutation. Blood PBMC samples: pre-vaccination, two weeks post third vaccination, and at tumor progression. Sequenced by immunoSEQ multiplex PCR; TCRdb stores in-frame clones only, minus some. This sample has tens of thousands of clones; roughly nine tenths occur once, and the top ten carry around 10%. The CDR3 contains 16 residues. The V gene's germline CDR1 is LNHDA and CDR2 SQIVND (reference sequence). Unmatched junction bases numbered 5, after V lost 2 bases and J lost 2 bases.

The chain links TRBV19 to TRBJ2-1, with 8 nucleotides matching TRBD2. The specimen was blood, collected after dendritic cell vaccination. This TCR was sampled from a human donor with glioblastoma. CDR3 DNA: TGTGCCAGTAGTATAAGGGCGGGACTAGCCTACAATGAGCAGTTCTTC. Translated, it gives CASSIRAGLAYNEQFF.